These T cell receptor beta chains were read from a single sample in a study of T cell repertoires in cytomegalovirus infection. TCRdb processed the reads anew with MiXCR; each CDR3 protein has one entry. The sample shows around 71,000 distinct CDR3 sequences, about 37% of them seen only once. The antigens of these receptors remain unknown. The sample consisted of CD8+ T cells from cultured PBMCs, taken from culture after CMV antigen stimulation. The source is a human donor in good health (CMV status not recorded). Some clones in this sample may be carry-over from other donors' samples. Each CDR3 is given with its conserved first and last residue. Each record gives: V gene, J gene, CDR3 protein.

TRBV19	TRBJ2-5	CASSIAGPRGDQYF
TRBV2	TRBJ2-2	CASRDSNTGELFF
TRBV5-3	TRBJ2-1	CASSLPPLHEQFF
TRBV19	TRBJ1-1	CASTTGDRPMNTEAFF
TRBV6-5	TRBJ1-1	CASSYVQTNTEAFF
TRBV24-1	TRBJ2-7	CATLRGEQYF
TRBV2	TRBJ2-7	CASKGESGGLYEQYF
TRBV19	TRBJ2-7	CASSIASEGYSYEQYF
TRBV20-1	TRBJ2-2	CSARRGRGTARELFF
TRBV27	TRBJ2-3	CASSPIRTGGIDTQYF
TRBV7-6	TRBJ1-2	CASSPVVSGANYGYTF
TRBV12-3/TRBV12-4	TRBJ1-2	CASSFPGDGYTF
TRBV12-3/TRBV12-4	TRBJ2-6	CASSDSGANVLTF
TRBV28	TRBJ2-7	CASRSKLEARASYEQYF
TRBV7-6	TRBJ2-7	CASQGQHATYEQYF
TRBV4-2	TRBJ1-2	CASSQDTFEGLGGYTF
TRBV19	TRBJ1-2	CASSRRGSGYTF
TRBV7-2	TRBJ1-1	CASSTLQGGTEAFF
TRBV5-6	TRBJ2-2	CASSWTGYTGELFF
TRBV4-2	TRBJ2-1	CASSQAYEQFF
TRBV28	TRBJ2-1	CASSFPTSSKDYNEQFF
TRBV3-1	TRBJ1-2	CASSQGGTDINYGYTF
TRBV7-9	TRBJ1-1	CASSLSGGNTEAFF
TRBV19	TRBJ2-1	CASSIGGDGEQFF
TRBV7-9	TRBJ1-1	CASSLVSAWGEAFF
TRBV7-2	TRBJ2-5	CASSLDRARETQYF
TRBV14	TRBJ2-6	CASSQEKSGANVLTF
TRBV19	TRBJ1-1	CASTLIEGNTEAFF
TRBV27	TRBJ2-5	CAVAERGLSETQYF
TRBV7-6	TRBJ1-5	CASSLQGDNQPQHF
TRBV7-2	TRBJ2-5	CASSLATSGSRKTQYF
TRBV2	TRBJ2-7	CASSDGQGYPSSYEQYF
TRBV25-1	TRBJ2-7	CASSERGSSYEQYF
TRBV7-8	TRBJ1-1	CASSSGLPNTEEFF
TRBV7-2	TRBJ2-7	CASSRTGSDVEQYF
TRBV9	TRBJ2-1	CASSVQGSAGHGKYNEQFF
TRBV6-5	TRBJ2-3	CASSYVQGSTDTQYF
TRBV12-3/TRBV12-4	TRBJ1-1	CASTLGGSATEAFF
TRBV15	TRBJ1-5	CATSRTRGGDQPQHF
TRBV7-6	TRBJ2-3	CASSPYGGLTDTQYF
TRBV7-6	TRBJ2-5	CASSLKAGERQETQYF
TRBV4-1	TRBJ2-7	CASSQETNSLYEQYF
TRBV4-1	TRBJ2-7	CASSRSTGDSYEQHF
TRBV6-2/TRBV6-3	TRBJ2-1	CASSYLGALAGTFDEQFF
TRBV12-3/TRBV12-4	TRBJ1-1	CASSFSTGTENTEAFF
TRBV6-1	TRBJ2-5	CASSESWKTGGGQETQYF
TRBV12-3/TRBV12-4	TRBJ2-3	CASSLMGALIDTQYF
TRBV6-6	TRBJ2-1	CASEDRGNDEQFF
TRBV27	TRBJ2-7	CASSPAGDGFYEQYF
TRBV19	TRBJ2-2	CASSIPRGGRRAGELFF
TRBV20-1	TRBJ2-7	CSARDRAGFSYEQYF
TRBV12-3/TRBV12-4	TRBJ2-7	CASSHGAASYEQYF
TRBV24-1	TRBJ2-5	CATSDSTVGQGGLGTQYF